These 9 T cell receptor beta chains were all obtained from the same sample, sequenced in a study of vaccination effects on CD4 cells after COVID-19. Profiled with immunoSEQ multiplex PCR; TCRdb holds only in-frame clones, not every one. The sample carries roughly 24,000 clones, around four fifths recorded once. Before sequencing took place, the ViraFEST assay used viral peptide pools to expand antigen-specific CD4+ T cells. The culture ran for 10 days before CD4+ T cells were isolated. Either the BNT162b2 or mRNA-1273 vaccine was given to participants in two doses. These receptors lack a known antigen. The input for sequencing was CD4+ T cells from PBMCs cultured with HCoV-NL63 spike peptides, taken after COVID-19 vaccination. The receptors here all came from a human donor who received a COVID-19 vaccine.

This sequence joins TRBV11-2 and TRBJ2-2, with D possibly matching TRBD1 (5 bases). V was pared by 5 bases and J by 0 bases, with 19 bases between. The germline V gene has CDR1 SGHAT and CDR2 FQNNGV. The CDR3 runs 18 residues. The CDR3 DNA follows: TGTGCCAGCAGCCGCCGTTGGGCAGGGAACCCGAACACCGGGGAGCTGTTTTTT. This codes for CASSRRWAGNPNTGELFF.

The V gene is TRBV5-6, the J gene TRBJ2-1, with 7 bases fitting TRBD2. CDR1 and CDR2 from the germline V gene are SGHDT and YYEEEE. The V and J ends lost 2 bases and 5 bases, in that order; junction bases with no gene match: 1. This CDR3 comprises 13 residues. The CDR3 DNA is TGTGCCAGCAGCTTCGGGACTAACAATGAGCAGTTCTTC. It yields the protein CASSFGTNNEQFF.

The gene calls are TRBV5-1 and TRBJ1-2; 9 nucleotides agree with TRBD1. This CDR3 comprises 15 residues. Germline V gene sequence: CDR1 SGHRS, CDR2 YFSETQ. The ends lost 4 bases at V and 8 bases at J; junction bases unmatched: 12. CDR3: CASSPVNRDRDGYTF. CDR3 sequence (DNA): TGCGCCAGCAGCCCGGTCAACCGGGACAGGGACGGCTACACCTTC. Combining the CDR3 with reference TRBV5-1 and TRBJ1-2 gives the whole variable domain KAGVTQTPRYLIKTRGQQVTLSCSPISGHRSVSWYQQTPGQGLQFLFEYFSETQRNKGNFPGRFSGRQFSNSRSEMNVSTLELGDSALYLCASSPVNRDRDGYTFGSGTRLTVV.

The gene calls are TRBV19 and TRBJ1-4; D is perhaps TRBD1 (6 bases). The CDR3 is 14 amino acids. The V gene lost 6 bases and the J gene lost 0 bases, with 8 bases spanning the gap. Germline CDR1 and CDR2: LNHDA and SQIVND (reference sequence). This CDR3 is CASRNRATNEKLFF. The CDR3 DNA reads TGTGCCAGTAGGAACAGGGCAACTAATGAAAAACTGTTTTTT.

The chain recombines TRBV19 with TRBJ1-6, with D unresolved. Per germline, CDR1 LNHDA and CDR2 SQIVND (reference sequence). This CDR3 has 15 amino acids. Trimming removed 3 bases from V and 0 bases from J, with 6 bases in between. CDR3 amino acids: CASSIGSSYNSPLHF. The CDR3 DNA reads TGTGCCAGTAGTATCGGGAGCTCCTATAATTCACCCCTCCACTTT.

The chain links TRBV13 to TRBJ2-5; D is possibly TRBD2 (6 bases). The germline V and J ends were trimmed by 0 bases and 5 bases, with 10 bases remaining between them. CDR1 is PRHDT and CDR2 is FYEKMQ in the germline V gene (reference sequence). This CDR3 contains 14 residues. The CDR3 loop is CASSLGYREETQYF. The DNA for the CDR3 is TGTGCCAGCAGCTTAGGGTATCGGGAGGAGACCCAGTACTTC. The whole variable domain, remainder taken from reference TRBV13 and TRBJ2-5, is AAGVIQSPRHLIKEKRETATLKCYPIPRHDTVYWYQQGPGQDPQFLISFYEKMQSDKGSIPDRFSAQQFSDYHSELNMSSLELGDSALYFCASSLGYREETQYFGPGTRLLVL.

The V gene is TRBV5-1, the J gene TRBJ1-6; TRBD1 agrees at 7 bases. With 0 bases clipped from V and 7 bases from J, the junction kept 7 bases outside the gene matches. The CDR3 has 16 amino acids. The V gene's germline CDR1 is SGHRS and CDR2 YFSETQ. The chain's CDR3 is CASSLAPRGGNSPLHF. In DNA form, the CDR3 reads TGCGCCAGCAGCTTGGCTCCCAGGGGGGGAAATTCACCCCTCCACTTT.

The V and J genes are TRBV30 and TRBJ2-1; D uncertain. This CDR3 spans 16 amino acids. Trimming pared 4 bases from V and 0 bases from J, leaving 16 bases between. CDR1 and CDR2 (germline): GTSNPN, SVGIG (reference sequence). CDR3 in amino acids: CAWTRPVISSYNEQFF. The DNA for the CDR3 is TGTGCCTGGACCAGGCCCGTGATTAGCTCCTACAATGAGCAGTTCTTC.

The genes are TRBV25-1 and TRBJ2-7, with TRBD2 as a possible D gene (5 bases). V lost 1 base and J lost 3, with 13 bases in between. CDR1 is MGHDK and CDR2 is SYGVNS in the germline V gene. The CDR3 has 15 residues. CDR3 region: CASSESGRLNYEQYF. The CDR3 DNA sequence: TGTGCCAGCAGTGAATCGGGGAGACTAAACTACGAGCAGTACTTC.